Detailed here is one T cell receptor (beta chain). Its antigen is unknown. The data originate from a study of vaccination effects on CD4 cells after COVID-19. Study details: Researchers obtained post-vaccine samples at a median of 72 days past the second dose. Study conclusions and caveats: Vaccine- and infection-induced clones showed marked clonal contraction late following vaccination.

Looked up from germline, CDR1 is MNHNS and CDR2 is SASEGT. This CDR3 is 13 amino acids long. V lost 2 bases, J lost 2 bases, and 6 bases lay in between. TCRdb's table, derived via immunoSEQ multiplex PCR, lists solely in-frame clones and lacks some. The sample shows 20,000 to 25,000 clones, around four fifths of them seen only once. ViraFEST used viral peptide pools to expand antigen-specific CD4+ T cells before sequencing. Cells that had been cultured for roughly ten days were the source of isolated CD4+ T cells. Vaccine administered to participants consisted of two doses of either BNT162b2 or mRNA-1273. It was with around 9.9 IU/ml IL-2 and 9.5 to 10 ug/ml peptides that 1.8 million or so PBMC per well were cultured. Days 3 and 7 were when half the medium was replaced with IL-2 medium.

The material sequenced was CD4+ T cells from PBMCs cultured with SARS-CoV-2 spike peptides, taken after COVID-19 vaccination. This TCR was recovered from a human donor who received a COVID-19 vaccine. The chain employs TRBV6-1 and TRBJ1-1; no clear D. CDR3 loop: CASSETTNTEAFF. CDR3 nucleotides: TGTGCCAGCAGTGAAACCACTAACACTGAAGCTTTCTTT.